This T cell receptor (beta chain) is drawn from a study of blood T cells in healthy people across ages. Study-wide background: Template-switching capture recovered about one barcoded beta molecule per two T cells. Study-level points and caveats: Both naive CD4+ cell counts and diversity were greater in long-lived donors than in aged donors. The recorded TCR beta diversity per million T cells decreased in a roughly linear manner with age.

Note on this clonotype: The antigen is unknown.

The CDR3 spans 9 residues. V lost 2 bases and J 10 bases, leaving 3 bases between the germline ends. Germline assignment: CDR1 SQVTM and CDR2 ANQGSEA. Combining a sample-barcoded 5' primer with a J-beta primer mix, a second PCR ran for about 6 to 11 cycles. A template-switch adaptor with 12 random nucleotides tagged each cDNA molecule. TCRdb called the 5' RACE reads again in MiXCR, with one record for every CDR3 protein. The data show over 700,000 distinct CDR3 sequences, more than 20% seen once. The data also belong to a second study, concerning T cells of mothers and their children.

This TCR was recovered from a boy younger than 18 in good health. The sample was blood. The V call is TRBV29-1, the J call TRBJ2-1; D gene ambiguous. CDR3 DNA: TGCAGCGTTGAACACGAGCAGTTCTTC. Amino acids: CSVEHEQFF.